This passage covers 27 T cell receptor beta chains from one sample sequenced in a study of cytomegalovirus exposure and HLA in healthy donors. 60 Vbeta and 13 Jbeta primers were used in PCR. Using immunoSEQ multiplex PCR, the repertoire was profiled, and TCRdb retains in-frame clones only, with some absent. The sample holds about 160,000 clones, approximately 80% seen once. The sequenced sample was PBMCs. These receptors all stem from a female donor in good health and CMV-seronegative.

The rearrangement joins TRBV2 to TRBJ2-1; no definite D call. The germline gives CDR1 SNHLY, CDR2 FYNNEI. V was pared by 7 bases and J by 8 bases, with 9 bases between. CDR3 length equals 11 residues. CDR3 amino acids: CASITHYEQFF. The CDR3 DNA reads TGTGCCAGCATCACCCACTATGAGCAGTTCTTC.

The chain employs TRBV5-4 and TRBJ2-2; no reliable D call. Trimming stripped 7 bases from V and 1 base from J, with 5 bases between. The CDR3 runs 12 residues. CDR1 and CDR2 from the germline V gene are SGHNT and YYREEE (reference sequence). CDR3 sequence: CASPGNTGELFF. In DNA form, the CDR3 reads TGTGCCAGCCCCGGGAACACCGGGGAGCTGTTTTTT.

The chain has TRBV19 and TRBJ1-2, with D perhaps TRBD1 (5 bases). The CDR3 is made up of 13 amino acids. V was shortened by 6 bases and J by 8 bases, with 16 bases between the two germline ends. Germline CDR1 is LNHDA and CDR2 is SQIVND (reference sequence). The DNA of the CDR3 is TGTGCCAGTAGCCCTCAGGGTTTGGGAGGCTACACCTTC. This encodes CASSPQGLGGYTF.

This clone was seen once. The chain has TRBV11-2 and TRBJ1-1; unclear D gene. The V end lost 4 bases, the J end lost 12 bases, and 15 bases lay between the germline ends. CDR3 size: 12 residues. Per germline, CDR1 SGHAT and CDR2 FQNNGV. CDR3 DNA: TGTGCCAGCAGCTCCCGCCGCGAAATGACTTTCTTT. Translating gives CASSSRREMTFF.

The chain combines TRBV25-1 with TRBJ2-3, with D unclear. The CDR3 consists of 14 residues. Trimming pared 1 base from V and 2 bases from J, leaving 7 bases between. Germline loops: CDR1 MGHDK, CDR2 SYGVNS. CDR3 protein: CASSEFSLTDTQYF. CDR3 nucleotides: TGTGCCAGCAGTGAATTTTCCCTCACAGATACGCAGTATTTT.

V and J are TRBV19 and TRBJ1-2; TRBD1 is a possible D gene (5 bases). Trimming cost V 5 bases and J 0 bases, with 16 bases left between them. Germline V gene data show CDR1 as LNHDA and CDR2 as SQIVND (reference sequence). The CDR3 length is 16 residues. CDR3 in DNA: TGTGCCAGTAGTCCCTCGGGACTTATGACTAACTATGGCTACACCTTC. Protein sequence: CASSPSGLMTNYGYTF.

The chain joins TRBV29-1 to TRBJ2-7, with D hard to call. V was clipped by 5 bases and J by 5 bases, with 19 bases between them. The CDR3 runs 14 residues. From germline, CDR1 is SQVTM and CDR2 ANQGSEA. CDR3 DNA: TGCAGCGTTAAGAAAGAGGAGCTCCTTGACGAGCAGTACTTC. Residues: CSVKKEELLDEQYF.

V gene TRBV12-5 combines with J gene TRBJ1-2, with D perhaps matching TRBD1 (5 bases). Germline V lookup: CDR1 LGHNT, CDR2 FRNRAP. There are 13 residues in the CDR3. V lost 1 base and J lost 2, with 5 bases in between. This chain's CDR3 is CASGLGQNYGYTF. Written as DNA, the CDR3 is TGTGCTAGTGGTTTGGGACAGAACTATGGCTACACCTTC.

CDR3 residues: CASSYSTKGQMDGYTF. CDR3 nucleotide sequence: TGTGCCAGCAGTTACTCGACTAAGGGCCAGATGGATGGCTACACCTTC. The chain recombines TRBV6-6 with TRBJ1-2; D is unclear. Between the trimmed V and J ends, which lost 0 bases and 6 bases, there was a span of 17 bases. Germline CDR1 is MNHNY and CDR2 is SVGAGI (reference sequence). The CDR3 runs to 16 residues.

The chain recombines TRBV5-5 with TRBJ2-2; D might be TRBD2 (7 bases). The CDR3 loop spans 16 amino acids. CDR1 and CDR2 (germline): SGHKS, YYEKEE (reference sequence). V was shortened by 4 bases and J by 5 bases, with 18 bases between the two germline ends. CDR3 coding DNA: TGTGCCAGCAGCCGCAACGGGGGGCGTGGAACCGGGGAGCTGTTTTTT. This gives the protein CASSRNGGRGTGELFF.

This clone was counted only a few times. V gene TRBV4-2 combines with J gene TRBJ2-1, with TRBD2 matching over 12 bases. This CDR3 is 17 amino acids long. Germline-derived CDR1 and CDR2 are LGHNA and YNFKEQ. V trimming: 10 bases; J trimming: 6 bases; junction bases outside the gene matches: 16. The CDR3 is CATRRLAGGGSLNEQFF. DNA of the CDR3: TGTGCCACCCGTCGGCTAGCGGGGGGGGGATCCCTCAATGAGCAGTTCTTC.

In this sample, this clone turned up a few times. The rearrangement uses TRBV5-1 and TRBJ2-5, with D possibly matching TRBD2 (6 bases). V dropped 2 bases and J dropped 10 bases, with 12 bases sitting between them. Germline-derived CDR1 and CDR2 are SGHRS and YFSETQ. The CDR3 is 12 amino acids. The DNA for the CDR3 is TGCGCCAGCAGCTTAACTAGCAAAGGCCAGTACTTC. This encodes CASSLTSKGQYF.

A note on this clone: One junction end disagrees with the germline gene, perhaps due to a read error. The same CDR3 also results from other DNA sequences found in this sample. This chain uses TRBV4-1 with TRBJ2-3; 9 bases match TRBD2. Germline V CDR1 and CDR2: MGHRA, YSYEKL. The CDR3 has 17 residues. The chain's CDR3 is CASSHLPAGGGTDTQYF. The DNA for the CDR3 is TGCGCCAGTAGCCATCTCCCGGCGGGGGGGGGCACAGATACGCAGTATTTT.

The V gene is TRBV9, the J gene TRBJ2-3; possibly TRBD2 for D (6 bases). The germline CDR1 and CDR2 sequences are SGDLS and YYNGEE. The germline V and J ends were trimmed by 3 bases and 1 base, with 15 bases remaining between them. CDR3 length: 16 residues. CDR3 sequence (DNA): TGTGCCAGCAGCGGGACTACTAGAACGGGCACAGATACGCAGTATTTT. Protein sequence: CASSGTTRTGTDTQYF.

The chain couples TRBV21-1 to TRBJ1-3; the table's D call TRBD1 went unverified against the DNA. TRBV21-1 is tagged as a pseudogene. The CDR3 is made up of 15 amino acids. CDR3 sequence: CASSKRQGQGNTIYF. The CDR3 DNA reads TGTGCCAGCAGCAAAAGACAGGGTCAAGGAAACACCATATATTTT.

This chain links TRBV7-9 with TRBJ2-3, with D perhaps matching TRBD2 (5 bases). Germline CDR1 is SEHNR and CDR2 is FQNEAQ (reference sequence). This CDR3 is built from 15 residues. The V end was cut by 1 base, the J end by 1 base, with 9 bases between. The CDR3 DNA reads TGTGCCAGCAGCTTAGAGGGAGAACGCACAGATACGCAGTATTTT. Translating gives CASSLEGERTDTQYF.

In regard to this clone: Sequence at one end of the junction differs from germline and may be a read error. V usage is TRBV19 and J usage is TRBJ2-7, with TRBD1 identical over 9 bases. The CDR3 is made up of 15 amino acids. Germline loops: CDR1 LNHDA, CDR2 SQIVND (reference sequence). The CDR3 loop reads CASSGQGTSSYGQYF. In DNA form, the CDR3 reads TGTGCCAGTAGTGGACAGGGGACGAGCTCCTACGGGCAGTACTTC.

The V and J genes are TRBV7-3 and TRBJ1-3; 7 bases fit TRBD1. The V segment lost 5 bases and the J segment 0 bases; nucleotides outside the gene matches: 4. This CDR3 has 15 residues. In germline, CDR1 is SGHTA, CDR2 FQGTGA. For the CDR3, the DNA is TGTGCCAGCAGCCCGACAGGGAGCTCTGGAAACACCATATATTTT. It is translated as CASSPTGSSGNTIYF.

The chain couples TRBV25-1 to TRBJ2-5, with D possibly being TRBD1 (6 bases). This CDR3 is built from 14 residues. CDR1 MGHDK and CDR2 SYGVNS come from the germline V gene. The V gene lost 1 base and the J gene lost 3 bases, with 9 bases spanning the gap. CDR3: CASSESYREETQYF. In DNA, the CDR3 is TGTGCCAGCAGTGAATCATACAGGGAAGAGACCCAGTACTTC.

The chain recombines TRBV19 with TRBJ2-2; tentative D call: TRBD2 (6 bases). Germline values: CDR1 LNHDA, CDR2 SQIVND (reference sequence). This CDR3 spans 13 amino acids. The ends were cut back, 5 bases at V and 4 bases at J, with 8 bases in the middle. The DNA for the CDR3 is TGTGCCAGTAGTCGGGGGTCCACCGGGGAGCTGTTTTTT. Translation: CASSRGSTGELFF.

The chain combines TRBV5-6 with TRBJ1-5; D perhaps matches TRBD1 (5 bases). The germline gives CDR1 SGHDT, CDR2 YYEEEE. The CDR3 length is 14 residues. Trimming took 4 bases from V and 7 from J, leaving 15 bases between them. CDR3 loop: CASSGRGGGQPQHF. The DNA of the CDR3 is TGTGCCAGCAGCGGGCGCGGGGGTGGACAGCCCCAGCATTTT.

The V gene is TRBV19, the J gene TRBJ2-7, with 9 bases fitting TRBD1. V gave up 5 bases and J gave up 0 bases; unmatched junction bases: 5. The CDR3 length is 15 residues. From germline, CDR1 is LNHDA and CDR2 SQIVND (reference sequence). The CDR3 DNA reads TGTGCCAGTAGTGGACAGGGGACGAGCTCCTACGAGCAGTACTTC. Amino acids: CASSGQGTSSYEQYF.

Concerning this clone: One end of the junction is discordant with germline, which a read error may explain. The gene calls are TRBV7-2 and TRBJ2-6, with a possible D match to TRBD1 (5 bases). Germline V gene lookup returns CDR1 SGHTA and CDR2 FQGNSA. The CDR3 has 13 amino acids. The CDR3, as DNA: TGTGCCAGCGGGCTCCCTGGGGCCAACGGCCTGACTTTC. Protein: CASGLPGANGLTF.

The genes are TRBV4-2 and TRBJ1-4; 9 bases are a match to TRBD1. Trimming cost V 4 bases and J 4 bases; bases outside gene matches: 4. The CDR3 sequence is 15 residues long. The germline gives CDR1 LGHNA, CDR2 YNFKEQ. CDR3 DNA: TGTGCCAGCAGCCCCCCGGGACAGGGTAATGAAAAACTGTTTTTT. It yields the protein CASSPPGQGNEKLFF.

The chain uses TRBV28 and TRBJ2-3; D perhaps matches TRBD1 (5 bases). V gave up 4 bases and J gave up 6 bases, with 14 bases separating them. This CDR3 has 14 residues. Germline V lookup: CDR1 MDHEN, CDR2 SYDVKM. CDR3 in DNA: TGTGCCAGCAGTTCTCCTGGGGCGGTGGATACGCAGTATTTT. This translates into CASSSPGAVDTQYF. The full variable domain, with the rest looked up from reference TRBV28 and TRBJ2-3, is DVKVTQSSRYLVKRTGEKVFLECVQDMDHENMFWYRQDPGLGLRLIYFSYDVKMKEKGDIPEGYSVSREKKERFSLILESASTNQTSMYLCASSSPGAVDTQYFGPGTRLTVL.

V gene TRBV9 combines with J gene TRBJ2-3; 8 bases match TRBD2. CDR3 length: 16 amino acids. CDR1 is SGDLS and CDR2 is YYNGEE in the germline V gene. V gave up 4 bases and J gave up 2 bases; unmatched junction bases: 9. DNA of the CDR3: TGTGCCAGCAGCCCCCTACGAGCGGGGGTCACAGATACGCAGTATTTT. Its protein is CASSPLRAGVTDTQYF.

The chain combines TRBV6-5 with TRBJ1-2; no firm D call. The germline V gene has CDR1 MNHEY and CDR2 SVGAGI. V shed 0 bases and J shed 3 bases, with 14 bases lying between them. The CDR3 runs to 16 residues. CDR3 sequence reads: CASSYSSVESYYGYTF. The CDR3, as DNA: TGTGCCAGCAGTTACTCGAGTGTTGAGTCATACTATGGCTACACCTTC.